The clone carrying this T cell receptor beta chain has only a few counts. The antigen remains undetermined. This entry is derived from a study of beta chain features in type 1 diabetes. Overall study findings and caveats: TCRB CDR3s from Type 1 diabetes patients were moderately but significantly shorter in all four CD4+ subsets.

V was pared by 4 bases and J by 6 bases, with 10 bases of the junction left unmatched. Germline V gives CDR1 SGHRS, CDR2 YFSETQ. The CDR3 covers 14 residues. Expressed TCRB transcripts were sequenced because the entire RNA isolate underwent reverse transcription. Here immunoSEQ multiplex PCR was the method, and the copy in TCRdb shows in-frame clones only, minus some. The sample records around 140,000 clones, around 10% being singletons. The TCR sequence derives from a man aged 25-45 years with type 1 diabetes. The chain uses TRBV5-1 and TRBJ2-7; TRBD1 matches at 7 bases. The sequencing sample was made of central memory CD4+ T cells from blood. The CDR3 sequence: CASSLPGQQAEQYF. The CDR3 bases are TGCGCCAGCAGCCTTCCGGGACAGCAAGCCGAGCAGTACTTC.